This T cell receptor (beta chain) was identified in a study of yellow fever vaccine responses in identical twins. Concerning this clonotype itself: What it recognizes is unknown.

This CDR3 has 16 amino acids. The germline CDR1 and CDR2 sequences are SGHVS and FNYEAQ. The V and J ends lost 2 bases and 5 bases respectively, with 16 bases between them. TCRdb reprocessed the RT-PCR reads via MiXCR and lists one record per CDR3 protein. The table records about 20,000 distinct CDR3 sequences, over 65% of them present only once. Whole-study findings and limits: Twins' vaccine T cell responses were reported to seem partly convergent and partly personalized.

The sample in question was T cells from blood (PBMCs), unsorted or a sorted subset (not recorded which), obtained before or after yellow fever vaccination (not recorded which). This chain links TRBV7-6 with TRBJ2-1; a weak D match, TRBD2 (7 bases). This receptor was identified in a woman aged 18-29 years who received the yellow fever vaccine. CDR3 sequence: CASSLWAGADHNEQFF. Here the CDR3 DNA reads TGTGCCAGCAGCTTATGGGCGGGGGCCGATCACAATGAGCAGTTCTTC.